This T cell receptor (beta chain) was sequenced for a study of blood T cell repertoires in COVID-19. On the study more broadly: COVID-19 samples, acute and convalescent, were from the United States, Italy and Spain. The cDNA or gDNA used as material had been derived from T cells, B-cell-depleted T cells, or PBMCs.

Under the authors' procedure: Using reference gene primer amplification, nucleated cell counts were estimated. Some clones are missing from TCRdb's copy, which holds only in-frame ones; the method was immunoSEQ multiplex PCR. That table furnishes V, J and clone size, whereas the DNA furnished D and trimming. The sample carries some 240,000 clones, 82% recorded once. V lost 8 bases, J lost 0 bases, and 7 bases stayed unmatched. Germline CDR1 and CDR2: SQVTM and ANQGSEA. The CDR3 contains 14 residues. This chain links TRBV29-1 with TRBJ2-3; TRBD2 agrees at 8 bases. This sequence originates from a woman in her 70s with COVID-19, enrolled during active disease. The sample taken for sequencing was peripheral blood. The CDR3 DNA reads TGCAGCCTCCGGCTAGCGGGTAGCACAGATACGCAGTATTTT. Translated, it gives CSLRLAGSTDTQYF.